This T cell receptor (beta chain) was sequenced for a study of ipilimumab plus nivolumab after autologous stem cell transplantation (dated by TCRdb to 2020 to 2023). Study-wide context: A median of roughly five ipilimumab doses and about 8 nivolumab doses was received by trial patients. Included in the myeloma cohort were high-risk transplant-naive patients as well as patients relapsing within 3 years of a first autologous transplant. Patients undergoing autologous transplant for high-risk diffuse large B cell lymphoma, mature T cell lymphoma, or multiple myeloma were enrolled in the trial. The intent-to-treat population of the trial was made up of some 36 patients.

Overall study outcomes, separate from this receptor: The authors stated that profiles of the T cell receptor repertoire, regulatory T cell phenotype and gut microbiota provided a biologic rationale for studying this approach further. Combined checkpoint inhibition as post-transplant consolidation was concluded by the authors to appear tolerable.

This clone was detected once. The antigen it binds to is not known. The record has no base qualities; no much larger clone is one base away. Ipilimumab was given at 1 mg/kg intravenously on day 1 of selected weeks, and checkpoint therapy started 14 to 28 days after autologous transplant. Nivolumab was administered at 3 mg/kg intravenously on day 1 of weeks 1, 4, 7, 10, and every two weeks through week 26. Combined checkpoint inhibition with ipilimumab and nivolumab as consolidation after autologous stem cell transplantation was tested in a Phase Ib clinical trial. Sequences LNHDA (CDR1) and SQIVND (CDR2) are obtained from the germline V gene (reference sequence). The germline V end is reduced by 6 bases and the J end by 3 bases; junction bases left unmatched: 10. The CDR3 holds 16 amino acids from the cysteine to the phenylalanine. Just the 48-base CDR3 DNA is kept, in frame starting at base 1. Libraries were prepared through the immunoSEQ multiplex PCR assay. TCRdb took over this immuneACCESS table, retaining in-frame rearrangements with V and J assigned. Such tables are incomplete; in checked studies, under half of the missing clones stem from an unresolved V gene, and the remainder is unexplained. For this sample there are around 45,000 clones; about 88% appear just once. The ten largest clones represent 0.88% of the sample.

This specimen consisted of PBMCs, obtained in a trial of ipilimumab plus nivolumab as post-transplant consolidation. Rearrangement joined TRBV19 to TRBJ2-2; 7 central bases correspond to TRBD2. The sequence came from a male donor with multiple myeloma. The CDR3 region: CASSPTLAGDTGELFF. The DNA sequence is TGTGCCAGTAGCCCCACCCTGGCGGGAGACACCGGGGAGCTGTTTTTT. The full variable domain, with segments outside the CDR3 supplied by the reference TRBV19 and TRBJ2-2 proteins, appears as DGGITQSPKYLFRKEGQNVTLSCEQNLNHDAMYWYRQDPGQGLRLIYYSQIVNDFQKGDIAEGYSVSREKKESFPLTVTSAQKNPTAFYLCASSPTLAGDTGELFFGEGSRLTVL.